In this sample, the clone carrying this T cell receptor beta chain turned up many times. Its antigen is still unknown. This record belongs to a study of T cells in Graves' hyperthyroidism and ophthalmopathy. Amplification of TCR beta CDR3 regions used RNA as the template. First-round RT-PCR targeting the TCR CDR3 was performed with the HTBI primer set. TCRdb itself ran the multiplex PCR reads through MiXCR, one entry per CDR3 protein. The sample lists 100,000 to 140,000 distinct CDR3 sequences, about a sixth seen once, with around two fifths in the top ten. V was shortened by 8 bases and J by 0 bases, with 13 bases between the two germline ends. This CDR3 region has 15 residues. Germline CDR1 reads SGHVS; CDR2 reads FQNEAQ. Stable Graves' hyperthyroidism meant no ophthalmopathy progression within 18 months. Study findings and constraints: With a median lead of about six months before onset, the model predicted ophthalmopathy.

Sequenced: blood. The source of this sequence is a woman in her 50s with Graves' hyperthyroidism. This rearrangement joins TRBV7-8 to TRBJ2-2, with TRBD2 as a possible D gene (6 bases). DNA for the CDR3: TGTGCCAGCGGAGAGGCTAGCGCGAACACCGGGGAGCTGTTTTTT. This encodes CASGEASANTGELFF. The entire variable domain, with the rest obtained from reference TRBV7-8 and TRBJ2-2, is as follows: GAGVSQSPRYKVAKRGQDVALRCDPISGHVSLFWYQQALGQGPEFLTYFQNEAQLDKSGLPSDRFFAERPEGSVSTLKIQRTQQEDSAVYLCASGEASANTGELFFGEGSRLTVL.